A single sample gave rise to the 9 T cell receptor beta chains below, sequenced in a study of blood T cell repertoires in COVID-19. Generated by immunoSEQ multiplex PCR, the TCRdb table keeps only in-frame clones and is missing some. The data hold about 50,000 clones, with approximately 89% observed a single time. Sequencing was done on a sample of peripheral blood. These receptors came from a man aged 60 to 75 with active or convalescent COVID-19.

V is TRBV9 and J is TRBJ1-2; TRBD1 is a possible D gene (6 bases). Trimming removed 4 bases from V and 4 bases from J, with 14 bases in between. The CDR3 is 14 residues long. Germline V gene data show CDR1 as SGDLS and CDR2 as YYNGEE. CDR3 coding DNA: TGTGCCAGCAGCCCCAGACAGGAAACCTATGGCTACACCTTC. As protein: CASSPRQETYGYTF.

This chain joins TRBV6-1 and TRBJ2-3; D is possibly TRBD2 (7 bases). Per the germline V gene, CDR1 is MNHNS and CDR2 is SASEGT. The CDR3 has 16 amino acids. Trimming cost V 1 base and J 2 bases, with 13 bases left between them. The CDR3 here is CASSEDSGGPTDTQYF. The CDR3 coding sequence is TGTGCCAGCAGTGAAGACTCGGGGGGCCCCACAGATACGCAGTATTTT.

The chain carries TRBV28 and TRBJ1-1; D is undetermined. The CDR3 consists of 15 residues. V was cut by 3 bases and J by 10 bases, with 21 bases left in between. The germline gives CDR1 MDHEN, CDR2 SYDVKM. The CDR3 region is CASSFRAGRGPGAFF. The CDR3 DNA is TGTGCCAGCAGTTTCCGGGCAGGCCGGGGTCCGGGAGCTTTCTTT.

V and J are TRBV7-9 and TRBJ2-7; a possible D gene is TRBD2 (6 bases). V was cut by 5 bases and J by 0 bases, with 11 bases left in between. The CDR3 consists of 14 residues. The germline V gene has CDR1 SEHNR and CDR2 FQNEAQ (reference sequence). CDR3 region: CASSRVRGSYEQYF. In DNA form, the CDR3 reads TGTGCCAGCAGCAGAGTGCGGGGCTCCTACGAGCAGTACTTC.

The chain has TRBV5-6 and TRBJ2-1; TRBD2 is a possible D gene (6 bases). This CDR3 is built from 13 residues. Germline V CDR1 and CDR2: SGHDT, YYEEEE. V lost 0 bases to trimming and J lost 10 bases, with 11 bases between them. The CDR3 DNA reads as TGTGCCAGCAGCTTGGGGGCGGGACCCGAGCAGTTCTTC. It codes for CASSLGAGPEQFF.

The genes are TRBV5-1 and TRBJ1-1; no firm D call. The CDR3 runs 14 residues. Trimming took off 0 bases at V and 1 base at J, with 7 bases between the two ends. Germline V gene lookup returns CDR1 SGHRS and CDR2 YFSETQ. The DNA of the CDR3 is TGCGCCAGCAGCTTGGATGGAGCGAACACTGAAGCTTTCTTT. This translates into CASSLDGANTEAFF.

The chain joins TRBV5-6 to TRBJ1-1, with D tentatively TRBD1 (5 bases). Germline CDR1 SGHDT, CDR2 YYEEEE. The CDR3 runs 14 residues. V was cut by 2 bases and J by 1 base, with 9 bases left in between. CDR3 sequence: CASSFRAANTEAFF. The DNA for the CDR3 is TGTGCCAGCAGCTTCAGGGCTGCGAACACTGAAGCTTTCTTT.

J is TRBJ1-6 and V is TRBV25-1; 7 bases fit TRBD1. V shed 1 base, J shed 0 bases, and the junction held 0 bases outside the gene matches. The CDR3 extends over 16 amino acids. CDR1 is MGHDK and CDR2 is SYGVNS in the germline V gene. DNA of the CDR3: TGTGCCAGCAGTGAATCAGGGGGCTCCTATAATTCACCCCTCCACTTT. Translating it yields CASSESGGSYNSPLHF.

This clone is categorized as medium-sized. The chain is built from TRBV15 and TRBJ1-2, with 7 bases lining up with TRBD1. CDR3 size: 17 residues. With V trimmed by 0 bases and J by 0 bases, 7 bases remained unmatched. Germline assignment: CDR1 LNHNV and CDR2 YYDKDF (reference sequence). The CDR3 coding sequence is TGTGCCACCAGCAGAGATGGGACAGTCAAGGCTAACTATGGCTACACCTTC. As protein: CATSRDGTVKANYGYTF.